This T cell receptor (beta chain) is from a study of human T cells and chemical hapten exposure. The CDR3 is made up of 13 amino acids. V lost 2 bases and J lost 8, with 13 bases in between. The germline gives CDR1 GTSNPN, CDR2 SVGIG (reference sequence). Time point defined: patch test 3, about 24 weeks after DPC sensitization. Treatment here: therapeutic diphenylcyclopropenone sensitization with weekly scalp DPC. Researchers extracted total RNA from unfractionated whole blood. This clonotype came up many times. From the RACE reads, TCRdb called clonotypes with MiXCR, one entry per CDR3 protein. The sample has 38,000 or so distinct CDR3 sequences; approximately 9.5% are singletons.

The sequences come from whole blood, collected in connection with sensitization to the hapten diphenylcyclopropenone (DPC). This chain joins TRBV30 and TRBJ2-1, with TRBD2 as a possible D gene (6 bases). This clonotype was sampled from a man over 45 with alopecia areata. Some clones in this sample may be carry-over from other donors' samples. DNA of the CDR3: TGTGCCTGGAGTCGGGACTTACGCGATGAGCAGTTCTTC. Amino acid sequence: CAWSRDLRDEQFF.